These T cell receptor beta chains were read from a single sample in a study of OX40 agonist ivuxolimab in advanced cancers. Assay: immunoSEQ multiplex PCR; the TCRdb copy retains only in-frame clones and omits some. In the table there are 65,000 to 70,000 clones, 91% of which are singletons. Sequences were derived from CD4+ or CD8+ T cells sorted from blood, sampled in a trial of the OX40 agonist ivuxolimab. These receptors all stem from an adult with an advanced solid tumor such as melanoma, head and neck, liver or kidney cancer. Each CDR3 is given with its conserved first and last residue. The order of the fields is V gene, clone size, J gene, D gene, CDR3 DNA, CDR3 protein. D genes are given only for firm matches. Part of the rows lack a size; the others show once, few, many or a class for expanded clones.

>TRBV20-1|-|TRBJ2-1|-
TGCAGTGCTAGAGTGGGATATGAGCAGTTCTTC
CSARVGYEQFF
>TRBV5-1|-|TRBJ2-1|-
TGCGCCACAAAGGAACGGGGTGGTCTCTACAATGAGCAGTTCTTC
CATKERGGLYNEQFF
>TRBV10-3|-|TRBJ1-5|-
TGTGCCATCAGTGAGCTAGGGGAGGAGCAGCCCCAGCATTTT
CAISELGEEQPQHF
>TRBV6-6|-|TRBJ1-1|-
TGTGCCAGCAGGGGCATGGTGAACACTGAAGCTTTCTTT
CASRGMVNTEAFF
>TRBV27|-|TRBJ2-5|-
TGTGCCAGCAGGGGACGACAAGAGACCCAGTACTTC
CASRGRQETQYF
>TRBV19|-|TRBJ2-2|-
TGTGCCAGTAGTATAGATTCGGCAGCGGGTCGCGCCGGGGAGCTGTTTTTT
CASSIDSAAGRAGELFF
>TRBV5-6|-|TRBJ2-1|TRBD2
TGTGCCAGCAGAACTAGCGGAACTTCCTACAATGAGCAGTTCTTC
CASRTSGTSYNEQFF
>TRBV19|-|TRBJ1-1|TRBD1
TGTGCCAGTAGCGGAAGGGTCCCGGGACAGAGGAACACTGAAGCTTTCTTT
CASSGRVPGQRNTEAFF
>TRBV6-1|few|TRBJ2-5|TRBD2
TGTGCCAGCACCCTAGCGGGACGGCAAACGGAGACCCAGTACTTC
CASTLAGRQTETQYF
>TRBV19|-|TRBJ1-1|-
TGTGCCAGTAGTATAATCTTTGGGACCTTGAACACTGAAGCTTTCTTT
CASSIIFGTLNTEAFF
>TRBV29-1|-|TRBJ1-6|-
TGCAGCGTTCAAGAGGCTAATTCACCCCTCCACTTT
CSVQEANSPLHF
>TRBV11-2|-|TRBJ2-7|-
TGTGCCAGCAGCCTCGTCTTGGTTAGCTCCTACGAGCAGTACTTC
CASSLVLVSSYEQYF
>TRBV5-4|-|TRBJ1-1|-
TGTGCCAGCAGCCAAGAAGGAGGAGGGATCACTGAAGCTTTCTTT
CASSQEGGGITEAFF
>TRBV28|-|TRBJ2-7|-
TGTGCCAGCAGTCCTATGGGGACGGGACCCTACGAGCAGTACTTC
CASSPMGTGPYEQYF
>TRBV28|once|TRBJ2-7|-
TGTGCCAGCAGTTCCCATGGACCACTCTACGAGCAGTACTTC
CASSSHGPLYEQYF
>TRBV18|-|TRBJ1-5|-
TGTGCCAGCTCACCTACCACCGATCAGCCCCAGCATTTT
CASSPTTDQPQHF
>TRBV19|-|TRBJ2-1|TRBD2
TGTGCCAGTAGTCCCAGGACTAGCGGTTTTGACAATGAGCAGTTCTTC
CASSPRTSGFDNEQFF
>TRBV18|-|TRBJ1-1|-
TGTGCCAGCTCACCTGGTCGACAGCGCATGAACACTGAAGCTTTCTTT
CASSPGRQRMNTEAFF
>TRBV28|-|TRBJ1-1|-
TGTGCCAGCAGTTTACCGGGGAACACTGAAGCTTTCTTT
CASSLPGNTEAFF
>TRBV7-6|-|TRBJ2-7|TRBD2
TGTGCCAGCAGCTTAGCGTCTCGGGGTAGCGGGTTCTACGAGCAGTACTTC
CASSLASRGSGFYEQYF
>TRBV5-1|-|TRBJ2-2|TRBD2
TGCGCCAGCAGCTGGGTTAGCGGGACGCTCCCGGGGACCGGGGAGCTGTTTTTT
CASSWVSGTLPGTGELFF
>TRBV5-8|-|TRBJ2-1|-
TGTGCCAGCAGCTTGGCCCCCGGACGGACGTACAATGAGCAGTTCTTC
CASSLAPGRTYNEQFF
>TRBV29-1|-|TRBJ1-1|-
TGCAGCGTTTCAGAGGGTCTCAACACTGAAGCTTTCTTT
CSVSEGLNTEAFF
>TRBV28|-|TRBJ1-2|TRBD1
TGTGCCAGCAGGTCCCCGGGACAGAGTTTCTATGGCTACACCTTC
CASRSPGQSFYGYTF
>TRBV5-1|-|TRBJ2-7|-
TGCGCCAGCACCCTGGGGGGGACAGCCTCCTACGAGCAGTACTTC
CASTLGGTASYEQYF
>TRBV19|once|TRBJ2-2|-
TGTGCCAGTAGTTCGAGCCGGGCCAACACCGGGGAGCTGTTTTTT
CASSSSRANTGELFF
>TRBV5-1|-|TRBJ1-2|-
TGCGCCAGCAGCTCACAGGGAGCCCCGGACTATGGCTACACCTTC
CASSSQGAPDYGYTF
>TRBV19|-|TRBJ1-1|-
TGTGCCAGTAGTGGAGCAACAGGTGGCACTGAAGCTTTCTTT
CASSGATGGTEAFF
>TRBV5-6|-|TRBJ2-7|-
TGTGCCAGCAGCTTGTGGGGAAGCCCGTCCTACGAGCAGTACTTC
CASSLWGSPSYEQYF
>TRBV25-1|-|TRBJ1-4|TRBD1
TGTGCCAGCAGTGAATCAGGGGGTAATGAAAAACTGTTTTTT
CASSESGGNEKLFF
>TRBV7-3|-|TRBJ2-1|-
TGTGCCAGCAGCTTAACGGGGGTCCTGGAGGGCAATGAGCAGTTCTTC
CASSLTGVLEGNEQFF
>TRBV14|-|TRBJ2-7|TRBD2
TGTGCCAGCAGCCTTAGCGGGATTTCCCACGAGCAGTACTTC
CASSLSGISHEQYF
>TRBV7-6|-|TRBJ2-1|TRBD1
TGTGCCAGCAGCCGAAGACAGGGATTCGATGAGCAGTTCTTC
CASSRRQGFDEQFF
>TRBV6-6|-|TRBJ2-7|TRBD1
TGTGCCAGCAGACCGGGACAGGGGAACGAGCAGTACTTC
CASRPGQGNEQYF
>TRBV6-5|-|TRBJ1-1|-
TGTGCCAGCAGTTACTGGGGGCCGGACACTGAAGCTTTCTTT
CASSYWGPDTEAFF
>TRBV28|-|TRBJ1-2|-
TGTGCCAGCAGTTTATCAGTTAACTATGGCTACACCTTC
CASSLSVNYGYTF
>TRBV19|-|TRBJ1-3|-
TGTGCCACCCTCCCCGCATCTGGAAACACCATATATTTT
CATLPASGNTIYF
>TRBV6-4|-|TRBJ1-2|TRBD1
TGTGCCAGCAGTGCGACAGGGTTAGGTGGCTACACCTTC
CASSATGLGGYTF
>TRBV19|once|TRBJ2-7|TRBD1
TGTGCCAGTAGAGCTACAGGGGGCGCTTCCTACGAGCAGTACTTC
CASRATGGASYEQYF
>TRBV5-1|-|TRBJ2-3|-
TGCGCCAGCAGCGACCCCAGGGGAGGCACAGATACGCAGTATTTT
CASSDPRGGTDTQYF
>TRBV5-6|-|TRBJ2-5|TRBD2
TGTGCCAGCAGCTTAGAGAGCGGGAGAGGTTGGGAGACCCAGTACTTC
CASSLESGRGWETQYF
>TRBV10-1|-|TRBJ2-7|TRBD1
TGCGCCAGCAGTGAGTCGACGGCAGGGGGATACGAGCAGTACTTC
CASSESTAGGYEQYF
>TRBV4-1|-|TRBJ2-1|-
TGCGCCAGCAGCCAAGAACCCTCGACGTCCAGCTCCTACAATGAGCAGTTCTTC
CASSQEPSTSSSYNEQFF
>TRBV11-2|-|TRBJ2-2|-
TGTGCCAGCAGCCGCTACACCGGGGAGCTGTTTTTT
CASSRYTGELFF